The present T cell receptor (beta chain) was sequenced within a study of T cells in Graves' hyperthyroidism and ophthalmopathy. From RNA transcripts, TCR beta CDR3 regions were amplified. HTBI primers were the set used in a first-round RT-PCR of the TCR CDR3. TCRdb used MiXCR to reprocess the multiplex PCR reads, holding one entry per CDR3 protein. Among over 500,000 distinct CDR3 sequences listed, 15% to 20% were seen once. In germline, CDR1 is SGDLS, CDR2 YYNGEE. V was cut by 1 base and J by 4 bases, with 9 bases left in between. This CDR3 has 14 amino acids. The chain carries TRBV9 and TRBJ1-5, with TRBD1 as a possible D gene (6 bases). This TCR came from a woman aged 25 to 39 with Graves' ophthalmopathy. The sample was blood. CDR3 protein: CASSVNGQNQPQHF. In DNA, the CDR3 is TGTGCCAGCAGCGTAAACGGACAGAATCAGCCCCAGCATTTT.